Following are 5 T cell receptor beta chains from one sample sequenced in a study of OX40 agonist ivuxolimab in advanced cancers. Sequencing used immunoSEQ multiplex PCR; TCRdb keeps in-frame clones, though not all of them. The table shows 75,000 to 100,000 clones, with roughly nine tenths occurring only once. This material consisted of CD4+ or CD8+ T cells sorted from blood, taken in a trial of the OX40 agonist ivuxolimab. These receptor sequences come from an adult with an advanced solid tumor such as melanoma, head and neck, liver or kidney cancer.

The J gene is TRBJ2-3, the V gene TRBV28; 8 bases match TRBD2. The CDR3 sequence is 17 residues long. V shed 7 bases, J shed 0 bases, and the junction held 12 bases outside the gene matches. Per the germline V gene, CDR1 is MDHEN and CDR2 is SYDVKM. Written as DNA, the CDR3 is TGTGCCAGCACACTGAGACGCGGGGGGCCTAGCACAGATACGCAGTATTTT. Translating gives CASTLRRGGPSTDTQYF.

The chain carries TRBV11-2 and TRBJ2-3; D is perhaps TRBD2 (5 bases). The CDR3 runs 15 residues. With 4 bases removed from V and 0 bases from J, the gap between germline ends came to 11 bases. The germline CDR1 and CDR2 sequences are SGHAT and FQNNGV. The CDR3 region is CASSSRTQSTDTQYF. The CDR3 nucleotides are TGTGCCAGCAGCTCCAGGACTCAAAGCACAGATACGCAGTATTTT.

V gene TRBV29-1 combines with J gene TRBJ2-7, with 16 bases identical to TRBD2. The CDR3 consists of 14 residues. V dropped 6 bases and J dropped 6; count of bases not matched to a gene: 5. Germline CDR1 and CDR2: SQVTM and ANQGSEA. This CDR3 is CSVGLAGGSAEQYF. Written as DNA, the CDR3 is TGCAGCGTGGGACTAGCGGGAGGGTCGGCCGAGCAGTACTTC.

Here the CDR3 reads CASTPTGGQPQHF. As DNA, the CDR3 is TGTGCCAGCACCCCGACAGGGGGGCAGCCCCAGCATTTT. This chain links TRBV7-2 with TRBJ1-5; TRBD1 matches 9 bases. The CDR3 has 13 amino acids. CDR1 and CDR2 from the germline V gene are SGHTA and FQGNSA. With V trimmed by 7 bases and J by 7 bases, 5 bases remained unmatched.

The J gene is TRBJ2-7, the V gene TRBV7-9, with 12 nucleotides matching TRBD2. V shed 3 bases, J shed 5 bases, and the junction held 5 bases outside the gene matches. The length of the CDR3 is 15 residues. Per the germline V gene, CDR1 is SEHNR and CDR2 is FQNEAQ (reference sequence). Here the CDR3 reads CASSFGGLAGNEQYF. The CDR3 coding sequence is TGTGCCAGCAGCTTTGGGGGACTAGCGGGCAACGAGCAGTACTTC.